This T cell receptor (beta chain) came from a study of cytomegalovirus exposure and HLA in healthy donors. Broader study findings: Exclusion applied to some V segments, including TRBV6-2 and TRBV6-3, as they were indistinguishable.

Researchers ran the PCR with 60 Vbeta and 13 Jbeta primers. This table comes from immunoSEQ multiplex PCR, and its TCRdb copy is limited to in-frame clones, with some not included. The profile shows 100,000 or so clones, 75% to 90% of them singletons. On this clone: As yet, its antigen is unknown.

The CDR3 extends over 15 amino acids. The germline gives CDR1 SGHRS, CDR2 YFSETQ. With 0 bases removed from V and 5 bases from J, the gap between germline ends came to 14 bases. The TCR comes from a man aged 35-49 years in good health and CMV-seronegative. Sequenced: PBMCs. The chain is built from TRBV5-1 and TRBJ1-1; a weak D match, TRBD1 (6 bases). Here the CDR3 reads CASSLARQVGTEAFF. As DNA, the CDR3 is TGCGCCAGCAGCTTGGCCAGACAGGTAGGAACTGAAGCTTTCTTT.